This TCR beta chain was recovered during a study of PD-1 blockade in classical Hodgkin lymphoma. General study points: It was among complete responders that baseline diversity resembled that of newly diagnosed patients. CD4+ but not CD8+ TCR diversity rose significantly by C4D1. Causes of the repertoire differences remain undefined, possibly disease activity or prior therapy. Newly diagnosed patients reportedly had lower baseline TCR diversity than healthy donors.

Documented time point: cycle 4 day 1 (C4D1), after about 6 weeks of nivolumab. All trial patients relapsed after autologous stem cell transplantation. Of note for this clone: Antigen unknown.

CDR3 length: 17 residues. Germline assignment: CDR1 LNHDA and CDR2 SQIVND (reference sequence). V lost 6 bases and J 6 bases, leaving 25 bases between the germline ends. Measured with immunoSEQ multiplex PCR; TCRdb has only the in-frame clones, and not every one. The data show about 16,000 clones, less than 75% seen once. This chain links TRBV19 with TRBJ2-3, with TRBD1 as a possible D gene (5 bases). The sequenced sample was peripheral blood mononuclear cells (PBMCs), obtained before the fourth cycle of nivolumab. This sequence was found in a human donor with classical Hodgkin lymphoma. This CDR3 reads CASSETRPDKTRDTQYF. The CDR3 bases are TGTGCCAGTAGCGAGACCCGACCGGACAAGACCAGGGATACGCAGTATTTT.